Below, 5 T cell receptor beta chains from the same sample are listed, as sequenced in a study of identical twins. Each CDR3 protein is one row after TCRdb ran MiXCR on the 5' RACE reads. The data hold under 450,000 distinct CDR3 sequences, with around 20% observed a single time. The sample consisted of naive T cells sorted from blood. All receptors come from a man aged 45-65 years in good health.

This clonotype occurred a few times. The V call is TRBV6-5, the J call TRBJ2-3; D gene unclear. Germline values: CDR1 MNHEY, CDR2 SVGAGI. Trimming removed 2 bases at V and 3 bases at J, with 9 bases between. The CDR3 extends over 14 amino acids. The CDR3 reads CASSYVQITDTQYF. The CDR3 nucleotides read TGTGCCAGCAGTTACGTTCAGATTACAGATACGCAGTATTTT.

This clonotype occurred a few times. The J gene is TRBJ1-1, the V gene TRBV7-9; no firm D call. The CDR3 is 15 amino acids. Trimming removed 1 base at V and 1 base at J, with 10 bases between. The germline V gene has CDR1 SEHNR and CDR2 FQNEAQ (reference sequence). The CDR3 here is CASSLGSSQNTEAFF. The CDR3 DNA sequence: TGTGCCAGCAGCTTAGGAAGCAGCCAGAACACTGAAGCTTTCTTT.

As to this clonotype: One end of the junction is discordant with germline, which a read error may explain. This chain links TRBV7-3 with TRBJ2-3; 9 bases map to TRBD2. The CDR3 covers 15 residues. Germline V gene lookup returns CDR1 SGHTA and CDR2 FQGTGA. The DNA for the CDR3 is TGTGCCAGCAGCCTAACTAGCGGGCCCACAGATACGCAGTATTTT. This gives the protein CASSLTSGPTDTQYF. Filled out from reference TRBV7-3 and TRBJ2-3, the complete variable domain reads GAGVSQTPSNKVTEKGKYVELRCDPISGHTALYWYRQSLGQGPEFLIYFQGTGAADDSGLPNDRFFAVRPEGSVSTLKIQRTERGDSAVYLCASSLTSGPTDTQYFGPGTRLTVL.

The chain joins TRBV25-1 to TRBJ1-1; 7 nucleotides line up with TRBD1. Looked up from germline, CDR1 is MGHDK and CDR2 is SYGVNS. The CDR3 extends over 14 amino acids. V was pared by 4 bases and J by 7 bases, with 9 bases of the junction left unmatched. CDR3 amino acids: CASSGSGGGGEAFF. DNA for the CDR3: TGTGCCAGCAGTGGCTCAGGGGGGGGCGGTGAAGCTTTCTTT.

This clonotype has a count of ten or more. The chain employs TRBV15 and TRBJ1-6; D unclear. Germline CDR1 is LNHNV and CDR2 is YYDKDF (reference sequence). This CDR3 is 15 amino acids long. V shed 0 bases and J shed 6 bases, with 9 bases lying between them. Written as DNA, the CDR3 is TGTGCCACCAGCAGAGATAGGCAGCCTAATTCACCCCTCCACTTT. Protein sequence: CATSRDRQPNSPLHF.